The T cell receptor (beta chain) under discussion was sequenced for a study of T cells expressing NK-cell markers. Overall study context: Sorted T-cell subsets CD3+CD56+NKG2C+, CD3+CD56+NKG2C- and CD3+CD56-NKG2C+ were TCR beta-sequenced.

Germline CDR1 and CDR2: SGHVS and FQNEAQ. CDR3 size: 16 residues. After re-calling the 5' RACE reads, TCRdb lists one entry per CDR3 protein, DNA absent. This sample lists roughly 430,000 distinct CDR3 sequences; its ten largest clones have less than 7.5%. The chain has TRBV7-8 and TRBJ2-7; as DNA is missing, the TRBD1 call by TCRdb cannot be tested. This TCR came from a woman between 18 and 75 years old in good health. Sequenced input: blood T cells: a sorted CD56 or NKG2C T cell subset, CD4+ or CD8+ T cells, or bulk PBMC T cells (not recorded which). The CDR3 reads CASSLTGFKGSYEQYF.